What follows describes a single T cell receptor (beta chain). The V and J ends lost 1 base and 5 bases respectively, with 14 bases between them. Germline loops: CDR1 LGHDT, CDR2 YNNKEL (reference sequence). The CDR3 spans 16 residues. The data are from a study of blood T cell repertoires in COVID-19. Produced via immunoSEQ multiplex PCR; TCRdb's table is partial and in-frame only. The data hold under 200,000 clones, with about 85% observed a single time. The TCR originated in a woman older than 75 with acute or convalescent COVID-19. Material: peripheral blood. The chain couples TRBV3-1 (or the pseudogene TRBV3-2) to TRBJ1-4; TRBD1 might be the D (5 bases). The CDR3 DNA is TGTGCCAGCAGCCAAGGGCCAGGGTCAGGGAATGAAAAACTGTTTTTT. This codes for CASSQGPGSGNEKLFF.